This T cell receptor (beta chain) was sequenced for a study of CD8 T cells in Susac syndrome. Study at large: Patients with Susac syndrome, at blood draw, were therapy-naive, on corticosteroids, or on intravenous immunoglobulin alone. Study results and caveats: The CD4+ T cell repertoires that were profiled in Susac syndrome showed no clonal expansion.

The CD8+ and CD4+ T cells were isolated magnetically using a negative isolation approach, whereas the TEMRA cells were enriched by FACS. The junction had 6 bases not matched to a gene; V was cut back by 3 bases and J by 6 bases. The CDR3 contains 14 residues. In germline, CDR1 is LGHNA, CDR2 YNFKEQ. Points on this clonotype: Antigen unknown.

About 0.5 to 1 ug RNA was reverse transcribed with random hexamers. The CDR3 of TCR beta was amplified by immunoSEQ multiplex PCR across 54 Vbeta and 13 Jbeta. TCRdb analysed the immunoSEQ multiplex PCR reads with MiXCR anew, one entry per CDR3 protein. Of about 71,000 distinct CDR3 sequences listed, 93% are singletons. The chain combines TRBV4-2 with TRBJ2-7, with 9 bases aligning to TRBD1. The sample taken for sequencing was CD4+ T cells from PBMCs. This receptor was taken from a human donor with Susac syndrome. DNA of the CDR3: TGTGCCAGCAGCCAGGGGACAGGGCTCGGCGAGCAGTACTTC. Encoded protein: CASSQGTGLGEQYF.